This T cell receptor beta chain was identified during a study of blood T cell repertoires in COVID-19. About the research overall: Material from acute and convalescent COVID-19 was sourced from the United States, Italy and Spain. Sample material is recorded as cDNA or gDNA derived from T cells, B-cell-depleted T cells, or PBMCs.

The CDR3 runs 13 residues. V was shortened by 5 bases and J by 7 bases, with 9 bases between the two germline ends. In the authors' workflow: It was from reference gene primer amplification that nucleated cell counts were estimated. Libraries were prepared by immunoSEQ multiplex PCR; TCRdb keeps only in-frame clonotypes and omits some of them. D and trimming come from the DNA, and the V and J calls and clone size come from that table. The data contain some 11,000 clones, about four fifths of them singletons. The origin of this receptor is a woman aged 55 to 70 with acute or convalescent COVID-19. The sequenced sample consisted of peripheral blood. The rearrangement uses TRBV12-3 or TRBV12-4 and TRBJ1-6; no reliable D call. CDR3 amino acids: CASSPRSNSPLHF. The CDR3 DNA reads TGTGCCAGCAGTCCTCGTTCGAATTCACCCCTCCACTTT.